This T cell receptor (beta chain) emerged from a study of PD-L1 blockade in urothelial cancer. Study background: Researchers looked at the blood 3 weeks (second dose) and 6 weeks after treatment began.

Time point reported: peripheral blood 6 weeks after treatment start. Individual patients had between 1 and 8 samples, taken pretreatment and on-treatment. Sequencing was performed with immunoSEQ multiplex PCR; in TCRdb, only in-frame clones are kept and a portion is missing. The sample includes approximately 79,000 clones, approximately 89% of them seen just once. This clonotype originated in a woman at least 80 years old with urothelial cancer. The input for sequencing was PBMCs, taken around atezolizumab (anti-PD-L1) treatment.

This CDR3 is CASSASSGSPSYEQYF. The CDR3 DNA reads as TGTGCCAGTAGTGCCTCTAGCGGGAGCCCGTCCTACGAGCAGTACTTC. The chain links TRBV19 to TRBJ2-7, with 10 bases fitting TRBD2. The CDR3 has 16 residues. The germline V gene encodes CDR1 LNHDA and CDR2 SQIVND (reference sequence). Germline trimming cut 5 bases from V and 1 base from J; bases unmatched to any gene: 8.